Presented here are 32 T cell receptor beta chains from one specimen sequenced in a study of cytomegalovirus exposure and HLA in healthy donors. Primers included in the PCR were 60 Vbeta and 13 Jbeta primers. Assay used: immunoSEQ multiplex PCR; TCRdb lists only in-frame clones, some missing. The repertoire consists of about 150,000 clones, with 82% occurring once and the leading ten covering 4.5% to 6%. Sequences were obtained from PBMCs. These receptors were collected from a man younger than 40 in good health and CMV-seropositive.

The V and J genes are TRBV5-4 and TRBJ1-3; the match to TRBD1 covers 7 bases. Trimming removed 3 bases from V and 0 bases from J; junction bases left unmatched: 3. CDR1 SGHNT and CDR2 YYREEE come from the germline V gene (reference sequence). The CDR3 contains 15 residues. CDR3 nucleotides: TGTGCCAGCAGCTCACAGGGGAGCTCTGGAAACACCATATATTTT. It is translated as CASSSQGSSGNTIYF.

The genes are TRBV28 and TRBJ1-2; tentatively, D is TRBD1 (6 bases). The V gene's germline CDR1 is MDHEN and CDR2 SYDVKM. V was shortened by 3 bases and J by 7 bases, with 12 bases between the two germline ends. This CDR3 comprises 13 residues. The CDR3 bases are TGTGCCAGCAGTTTCGGGACACATCTTGGCTACACCTTC. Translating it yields CASSFGTHLGYTF.

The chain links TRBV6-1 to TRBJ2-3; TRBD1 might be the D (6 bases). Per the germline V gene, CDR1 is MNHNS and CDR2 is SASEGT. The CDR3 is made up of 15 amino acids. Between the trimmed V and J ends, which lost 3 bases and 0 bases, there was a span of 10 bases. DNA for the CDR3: TGTGCCAGCAGTGATCACAGGGTTAGCACAGATACGCAGTATTTT. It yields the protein CASSDHRVSTDTQYF.

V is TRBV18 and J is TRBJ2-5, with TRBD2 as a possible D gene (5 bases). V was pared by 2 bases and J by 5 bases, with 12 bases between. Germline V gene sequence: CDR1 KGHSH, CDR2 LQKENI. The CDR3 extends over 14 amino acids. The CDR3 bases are TGTGCCAGCTCACCAGCCGTAGGAGGTGAGACCCAGTACTTC. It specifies CASSPAVGGETQYF.

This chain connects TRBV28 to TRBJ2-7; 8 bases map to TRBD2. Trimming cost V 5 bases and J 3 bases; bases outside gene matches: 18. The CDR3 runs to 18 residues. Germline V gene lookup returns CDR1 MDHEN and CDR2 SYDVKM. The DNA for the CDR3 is TGTGCCAGCAGTCCTTTAACAGGGTACGGGACTAGAAGCTACGAGCAGTACTTC. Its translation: CASSPLTGYGTRSYEQYF.

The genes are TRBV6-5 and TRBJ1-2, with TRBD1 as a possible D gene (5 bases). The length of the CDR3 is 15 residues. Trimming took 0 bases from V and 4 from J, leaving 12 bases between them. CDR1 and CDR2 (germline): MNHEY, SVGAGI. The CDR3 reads CASSYSAGKTYGYTF. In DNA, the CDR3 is TGTGCCAGCAGTTACTCGGCAGGGAAGACCTATGGCTACACCTTC.

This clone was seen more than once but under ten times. The CDR3 region is CATSRTTGGSYNEQFF. CDR3 coding DNA: TGTGCCACCAGCAGAACGACAGGGGGCTCCTACAATGAGCAGTTCTTC. The genes are TRBV15 and TRBJ2-1; 9 nucleotides match TRBD1. V lost 2 bases and J lost 0; bases outside the gene matches: 2. This CDR3 has 16 residues. Germline V lookup: CDR1 LNHNV, CDR2 YYDKDF (reference sequence).

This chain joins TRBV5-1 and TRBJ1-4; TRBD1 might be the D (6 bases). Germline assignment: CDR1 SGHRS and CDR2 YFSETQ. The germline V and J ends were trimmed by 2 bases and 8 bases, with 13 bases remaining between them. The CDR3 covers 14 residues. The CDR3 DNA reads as TGCGCCAGCAGCTTTGGGGGGGCCGAGGAAAAACTGTTTTTT. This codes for CASSFGGAEEKLFF.

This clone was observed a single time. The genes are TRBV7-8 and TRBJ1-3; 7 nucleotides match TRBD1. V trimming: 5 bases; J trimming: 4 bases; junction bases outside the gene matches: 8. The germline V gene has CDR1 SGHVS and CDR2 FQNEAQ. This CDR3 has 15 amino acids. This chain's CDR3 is CASSMKRTGGNTIYF. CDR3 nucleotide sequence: TGTGCCAGCAGCATGAAGCGGACAGGCGGAAACACCATATATTTT.

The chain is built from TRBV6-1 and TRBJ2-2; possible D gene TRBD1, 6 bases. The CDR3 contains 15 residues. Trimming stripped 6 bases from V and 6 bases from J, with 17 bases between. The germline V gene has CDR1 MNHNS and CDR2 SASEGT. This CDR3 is CASRGTRGHSGELFF. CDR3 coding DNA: TGTGCCAGCAGGGGGACGAGGGGACACTCCGGGGAGCTGTTTTTT.

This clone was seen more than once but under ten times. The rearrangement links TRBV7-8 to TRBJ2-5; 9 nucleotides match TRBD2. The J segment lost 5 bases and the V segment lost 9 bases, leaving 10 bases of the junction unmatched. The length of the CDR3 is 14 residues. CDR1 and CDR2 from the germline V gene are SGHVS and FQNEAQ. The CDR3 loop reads CASRAAGGSETQYF. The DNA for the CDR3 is TGTGCCAGTAGGGCAGCGGGGGGCTCGGAGACCCAGTACTTC. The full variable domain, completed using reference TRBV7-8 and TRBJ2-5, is GAGVSQSPRYKVAKRGQDVALRCDPISGHVSLFWYQQALGQGPEFLTYFQNEAQLDKSGLPSDRFFAERPEGSVSTLKIQRTQQEDSAVYLCASRAAGGSETQYFGPGTRLLVL.

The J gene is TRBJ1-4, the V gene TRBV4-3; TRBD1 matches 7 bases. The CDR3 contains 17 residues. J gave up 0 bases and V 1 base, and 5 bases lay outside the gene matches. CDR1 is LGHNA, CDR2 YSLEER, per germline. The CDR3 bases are TGCGCCAGCAGCCAAGGGCCGGGACAGCCAACTAATGAAAAACTGTTTTTT. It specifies CASSQGPGQPTNEKLFF.

This chain's CDR3 is CAAWQTNTGELFF. DNA of the CDR3: TGTGCCGCTTGGCAAACGAACACCGGGGAGCTGTTTTTT. This chain joins TRBV2 and TRBJ2-2, with D hard to call. Between the trimmed V and J ends, which lost 11 bases and 0 bases, there was a span of 10 bases. The germline V gene has CDR1 SNHLY and CDR2 FYNNEI. The length of the CDR3 is 13 residues.

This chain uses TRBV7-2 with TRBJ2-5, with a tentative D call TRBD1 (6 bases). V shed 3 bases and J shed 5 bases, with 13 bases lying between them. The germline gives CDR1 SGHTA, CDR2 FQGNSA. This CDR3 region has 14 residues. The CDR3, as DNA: TGTGCCAGCAGCTTCAGTCCAGGGGCTGAGACCCAGTACTTC. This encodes CASSFSPGAETQYF.

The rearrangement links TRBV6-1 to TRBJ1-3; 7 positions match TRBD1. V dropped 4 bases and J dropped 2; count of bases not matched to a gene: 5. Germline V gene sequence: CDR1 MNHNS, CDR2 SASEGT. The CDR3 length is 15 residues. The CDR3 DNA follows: TGTGCCAGCAGTGGTAGCAGGGGGGCTGGAAACACCATATATTTT. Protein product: CASSGSRGAGNTIYF.

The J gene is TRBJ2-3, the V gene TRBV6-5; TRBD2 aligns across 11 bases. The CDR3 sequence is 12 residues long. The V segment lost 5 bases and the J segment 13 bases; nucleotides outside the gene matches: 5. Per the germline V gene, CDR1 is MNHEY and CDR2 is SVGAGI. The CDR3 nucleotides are TGTGCCAGCAGTCGAACTAGCGGGAGAGAGTATTTT. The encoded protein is CASSRTSGREYF.

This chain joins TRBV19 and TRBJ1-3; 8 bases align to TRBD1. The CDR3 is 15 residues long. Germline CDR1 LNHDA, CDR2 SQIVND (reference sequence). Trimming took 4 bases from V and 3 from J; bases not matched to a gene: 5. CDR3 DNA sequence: TGTGCCAGTAGTACCCAGGGGGCCTTTGGAAACACCATATATTTT. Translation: CASSTQGAFGNTIYF.

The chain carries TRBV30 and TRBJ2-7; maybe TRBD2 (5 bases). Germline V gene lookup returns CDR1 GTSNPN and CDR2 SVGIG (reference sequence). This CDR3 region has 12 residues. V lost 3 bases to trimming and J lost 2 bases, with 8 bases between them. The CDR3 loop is CAWRLGPYEQYF. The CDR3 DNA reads TGTGCCTGGAGACTAGGTCCCTACGAGCAGTACTTC.

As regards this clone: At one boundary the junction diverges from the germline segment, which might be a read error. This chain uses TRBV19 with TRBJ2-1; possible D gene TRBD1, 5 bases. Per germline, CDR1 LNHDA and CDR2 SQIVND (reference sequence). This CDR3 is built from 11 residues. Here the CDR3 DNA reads TGTGCCAGTAGTATCGGGTGGGGCACGGTCTTC. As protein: CASSIGWGTVF. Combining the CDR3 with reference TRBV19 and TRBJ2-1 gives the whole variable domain DGGITQSPKYLFRKEGQNVTLSCEQNLNHDAMYWYRQDPGQGLRLIYYSQIVNDFQKGDIAEGYSVSREKKESFPLTVTSAQKNPTAFYLCASSIGWGTVFGPGTRLTVL.

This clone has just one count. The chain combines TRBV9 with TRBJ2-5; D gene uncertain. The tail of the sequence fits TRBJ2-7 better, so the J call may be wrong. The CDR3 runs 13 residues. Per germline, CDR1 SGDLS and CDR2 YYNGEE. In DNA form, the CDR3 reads TGTGCCAGCAGCGTAGACCTACAGTACGAGCAGTACTTC. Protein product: CASSVDLQYEQYF.

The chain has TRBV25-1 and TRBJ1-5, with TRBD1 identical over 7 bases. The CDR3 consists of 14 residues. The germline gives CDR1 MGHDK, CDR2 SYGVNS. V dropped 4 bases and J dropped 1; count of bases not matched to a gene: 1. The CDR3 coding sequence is TGTGCCAGCAGTGGGGACAGAAGCAATCAGCCCCAGCATTTT. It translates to CASSGDRSNQPQHF.

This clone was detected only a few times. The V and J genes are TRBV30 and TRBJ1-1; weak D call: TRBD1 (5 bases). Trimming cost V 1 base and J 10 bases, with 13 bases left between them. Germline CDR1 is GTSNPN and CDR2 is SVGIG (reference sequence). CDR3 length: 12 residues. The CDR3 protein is CAWSEDNFGAFF. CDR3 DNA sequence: TGTGCCTGGAGTGAGGACAACTTTGGAGCTTTCTTT.

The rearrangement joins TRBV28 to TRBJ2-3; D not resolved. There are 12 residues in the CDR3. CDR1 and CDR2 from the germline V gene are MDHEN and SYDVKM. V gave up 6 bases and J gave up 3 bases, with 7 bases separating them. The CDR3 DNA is TGTGCCAGCAGAACATATACAGATACGCAGTATTTT. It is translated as CASRTYTDTQYF.

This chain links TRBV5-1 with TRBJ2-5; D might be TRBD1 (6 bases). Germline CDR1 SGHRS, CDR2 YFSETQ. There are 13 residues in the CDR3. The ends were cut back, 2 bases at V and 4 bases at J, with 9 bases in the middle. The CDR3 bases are TGCGCCAGCAGCTTTAGGACAGTAGAGACCCAGTACTTC. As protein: CASSFRTVETQYF.

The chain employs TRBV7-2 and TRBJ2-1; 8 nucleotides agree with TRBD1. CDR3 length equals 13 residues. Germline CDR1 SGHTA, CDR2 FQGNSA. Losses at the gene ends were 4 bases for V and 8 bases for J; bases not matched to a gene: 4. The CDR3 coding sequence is TGTGCCAGCAGCTCCCAGGGGGCGTATGAGCAGTTCTTC. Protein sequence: CASSSQGAYEQFF.

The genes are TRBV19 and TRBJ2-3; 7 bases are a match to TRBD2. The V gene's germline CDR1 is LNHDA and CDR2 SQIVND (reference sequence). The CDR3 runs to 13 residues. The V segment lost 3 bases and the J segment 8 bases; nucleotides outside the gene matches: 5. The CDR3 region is CASSIYGEGTQYF. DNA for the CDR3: TGTGCCAGTAGTATCTACGGGGAGGGTACGCAGTATTTT.

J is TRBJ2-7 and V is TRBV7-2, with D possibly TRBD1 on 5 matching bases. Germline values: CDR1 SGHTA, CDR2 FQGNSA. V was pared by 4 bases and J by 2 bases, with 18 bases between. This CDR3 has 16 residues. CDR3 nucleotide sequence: TGTGCCAGCAGCTCTCACTCCGGACATCCCACCTACGAGCAGTACTTC. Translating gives CASSSHSGHPTYEQYF.

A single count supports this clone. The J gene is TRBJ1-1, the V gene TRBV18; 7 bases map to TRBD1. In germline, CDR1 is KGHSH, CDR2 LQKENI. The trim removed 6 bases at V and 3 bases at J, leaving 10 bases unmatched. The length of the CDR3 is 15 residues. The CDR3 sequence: CASSQITGVYTEAFF. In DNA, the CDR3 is TGTGCCAGCTCGCAGATTACAGGGGTTTACACTGAAGCTTTCTTT.

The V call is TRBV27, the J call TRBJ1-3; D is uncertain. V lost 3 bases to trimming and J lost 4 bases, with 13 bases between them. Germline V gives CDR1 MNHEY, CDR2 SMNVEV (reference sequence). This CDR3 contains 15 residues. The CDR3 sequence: CASSFRASGGNTIYF. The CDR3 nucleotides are TGTGCCAGCAGTTTCCGGGCATCGGGGGGAAACACCATATATTTT.

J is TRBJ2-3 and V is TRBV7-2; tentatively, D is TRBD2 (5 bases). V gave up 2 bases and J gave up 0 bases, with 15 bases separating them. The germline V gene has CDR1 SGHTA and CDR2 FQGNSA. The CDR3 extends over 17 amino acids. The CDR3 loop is CASSLSPSGVSTDTQYF. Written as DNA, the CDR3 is TGTGCCAGCAGCTTAAGTCCCTCCGGGGTGAGCACAGATACGCAGTATTTT.

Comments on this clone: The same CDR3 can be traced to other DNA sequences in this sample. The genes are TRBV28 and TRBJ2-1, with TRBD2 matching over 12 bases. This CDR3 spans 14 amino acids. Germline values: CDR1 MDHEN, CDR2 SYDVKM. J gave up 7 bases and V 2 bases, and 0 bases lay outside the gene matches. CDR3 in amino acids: CASSLGTSGNEQFF. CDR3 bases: TGTGCCAGCAGTTTAGGGACTAGCGGGAATGAGCAGTTCTTC.

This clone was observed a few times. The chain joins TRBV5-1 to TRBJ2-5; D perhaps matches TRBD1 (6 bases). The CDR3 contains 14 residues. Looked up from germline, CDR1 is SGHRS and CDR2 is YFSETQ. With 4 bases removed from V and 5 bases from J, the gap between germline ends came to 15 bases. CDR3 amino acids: CASSDHRDGETQYF. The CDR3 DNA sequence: TGCGCCAGCAGCGATCACAGGGACGGGGAGACCCAGTACTTC. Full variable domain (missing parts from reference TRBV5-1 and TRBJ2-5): KAGVTQTPRYLIKTRGQQVTLSCSPISGHRSVSWYQQTPGQGLQFLFEYFSETQRNKGNFPGRFSGRQFSNSRSEMNVSTLELGDSALYLCASSDHRDGETQYFGPGTRLLVL.